This is a list of T cell receptor beta chains from one sample in a study of blood T cell repertoires in COVID-19. TCRdb's table, derived via immunoSEQ multiplex PCR, lists solely in-frame clones and lacks some. The sample has 150,000 to 180,000 clones, about four fifths seen once. Input material: peripheral blood. The receptors stem from a woman in her sixties with acute or convalescent COVID-19. Both conserved end residues are part of each CDR3. Each record gives: J gene, V gene, D gene, clone size, CDR3 DNA, CDR3 protein. D genes are given only for firm matches. Size values are once, few and many counts, or a class for expanded clones, and some rows have none.

TRBJ2-3 TRBV11-1 TRBD2 NA TGTGCCAGCAGCTTCGGGGGGGCCGATACAGATACGCAGTATTTT CASSFGGADTDTQYF
TRBJ2-1 TRBV11-2 TRBD2 NA TGTGCCGTAGTCGGGGGGGCTGGGTCCTACAATGAGCAGTTCTTC CAVVGGAGSYNEQFF
TRBJ2-1 TRBV7-9 TRBD2 few TGTGCCAGCAGCTCCAGCGGGGGGGCTTTGGATGAGCAGTTCTTC CASSSSGGALDEQFF
TRBJ1-1 TRBV7-6 TRBD1 NA TGTGCCAGCAGCCCAAGACAGGGCGGTCCCACTGAAGCTTTCTTT CASSPRQGGPTEAFF
TRBJ2-5 TRBV19 TRBD2 NA TGTGCCAGTAGGAGGACTAGCGGGGGGGTGGCAGAGACCCAGTACTTC CASRRTSGGVAETQYF
TRBJ2-2 TRBV3-1/TRBV3-2 TRBD1 NA TGTGCCAGCAGCCTCTTAGCAGGGGGTAACACCGGGGAGCTGTTTTTT CASSLLAGGNTGELFF
TRBJ2-2 TRBV2 TRBD2 NA TGTGCCAGCATGGGACTAGCGGGGCAAACCGGGGAGCTGTTTTTT CASMGLAGQTGELFF
TRBJ1-1 TRBV7-2 TRBD1 NA TGTGCCAGCAGCAGCAGACAGGGTGGCACTGAAGCTTTCTTT CASSSRQGGTEAFF
TRBJ1-2 TRBV5-1 TRBD1 NA TGCGCCAGCAGCCTCGGGACAGGGGAGGGTGGCTACACCTTC CASSLGTGEGGYTF
TRBJ1-4 TRBV28 NA once TGTGCCAGCAGTTTCTCAGGCCTGCGAGAAAAACTGTTTTTT CASSFSGLREKLFF
TRBJ1-5 TRBV15 NA NA TGTGCCACCAGCAGAGGGGCGCAAAGCAATCAGCCCCAGCATTTT CATSRGAQSNQPQHF
TRBJ1-3 TRBV9 TRBD1 NA TGTGCCAGCAGCCCCCAAAGGACAGGACGTGGAAACACCATATATTTT CASSPQRTGRGNTIYF
TRBJ2-5 TRBV5-5 TRBD2 NA TGTGCCAGCAGCTTGGGCCTAGCGGGGGCCCCGTACTTC CASSLGLAGAPYF
TRBJ2-3 TRBV2 NA NA TGTGCCAGCATGGAGGGGTATACGCAGTATTTT CASMEGYTQYF
TRBJ1-1 TRBV14 NA NA TGTGCCAGCAGCCAAATGACAGCAACTGAAGCTTTCTTT CASSQMTATEAFF
TRBJ1-4 TRBV5-1 TRBD1 NA TGCGCCAGCAGCCAAGCAGGACAGGGTGCAACTAATGAAAAACTGTTTTTT CASSQAGQGATNEKLFF
TRBJ1-2 TRBV7-9 TRBD1 NA TGTGCCAGCAGCCAAACAGCACAGGGGGCTAGTGGCTACACCTTC CASSQTAQGASGYTF
TRBJ2-1 TRBV3-1/TRBV3-2 TRBD1 NA TGTGCCAGCAGCCAATCACAGGGGGGTTTCTACAATGAGCAGTTCTTC CASSQSQGGFYNEQFF